This T cell receptor (beta chain) was observed in a study of identical twins. The study, taken as a whole, reports: While abundant cord blood beta clonotypes carried fewer insertions, memory repertoires showed no such pattern. Twin pairs had excess sharing that was weaker in beta out-of-frame sequences.

This clonotype came up many times. The antigen is unknown. The V and J ends lost 4 bases and 3 bases respectively, with 7 bases between them. The CDR3 is 13 amino acids. CDR1 and CDR2 from the germline V gene are LNHNV and YYDKDF (reference sequence). TCRdb re-called the 5' RACE reads with MiXCR, one entry per CDR3 protein. The table records 650,000 to 800,000 distinct CDR3 sequences, around 8.6% of them present only once. A further study also used this sample, focusing on yellow fever vaccine responses in identical twins.

Sequences were obtained from PBMCs. The V call is TRBV15, the J call TRBJ2-1; maybe TRBD2 (5 bases). The clonotype originates from a young woman in good health. In DNA form, the CDR3 reads TGTGCCACCAGCACCGGGGTCTACAATGAGCAGTTCTTC. The encoded protein is CATSTGVYNEQFF.